The 26 T cell receptor beta chains presented below share a single source sample, sequenced in a study of blood T cell repertoires in COVID-19 (dated by TCRdb to the early 2020s). Libraries were built with the immunoSEQ multiplex PCR assay. The immuneACCESS repertoire file appears here via TCRdb, limited to in-frame rearrangements. These files lack a portion of the clones; in checked studies, under half of the deficit traces to unresolved V genes, and the cause of the others is not known. The sample table contains under 250,000 clones; only one count was recorded for 65% to 85% of them. The ten largest account for approximately 8.6% of the sample. Sequencing was done on a sample of peripheral blood. The receptors were gathered from a man between 35 and 55 years old with active or convalescent COVID-19.

The rearrangement links TRBV5-6 to TRBJ2-5; D unclear. Trimming shortened V by 0 bases and J by 7 bases, and 4 bases separated the two germline ends. This CDR3 comprises 11 residues. The V gene's germline CDR1 is SGHDT and CDR2 YYEEEE. CDR3 protein: CASSLAGTQYF. The CDR3 DNA sequence: TGTGCCAGCAGCTTGGCCGGGACCCAGTACTTC.

The genes are TRBV11-2 and TRBJ1-6, with 9 bases lining up with TRBD1. V lost 10 bases, J lost 10 bases, and 17 bases stayed unmatched. From germline, CDR1 is SGHAT and CDR2 FQNNGV. The CDR3 runs to 16 residues. The CDR3 spells CAKKDRGYGYESPLHF. The CDR3 nucleotides are TGTGCCAAAAAGGACAGGGGCTACGGGTACGAATCACCCCTCCACTTT.

The chain employs TRBV30 and TRBJ2-5; D is uncertain. The V end was cut by 0 bases, the J end by 5 bases, with 7 bases between. There are 12 residues in the CDR3. Germline CDR1 and CDR2: GTSNPN and SVGIG (reference sequence). CDR3 in DNA: TGTGCCTGGAGTGTATCCGGGGAGACCCAGTACTTC. Translating gives CAWSVSGETQYF. Supplemented by reference TRBV30 and TRBJ2-5, the full variable domain reads SQTIHQWPATLVQPVGSPLSLECTVEGTSNPNLYWYRQAAGRGLQLLFYSVGIGQISSEVPQNLSASRPQDRQFILSSKKLLLSDSGFYLCAWSVSGETQYFGPGTRLLVL.

With respect to this clone: This sample includes further DNA sequences coding for the same CDR3. This chain connects TRBV24-1 to TRBJ2-1; maybe TRBD2 (6 bases). The V end lost 4 bases, the J end lost 5 bases, and 11 bases lay between the germline ends. This CDR3 spans 14 amino acids. Looked up from germline, CDR1 is KGHDR and CDR2 is SFDVKD. CDR3 DNA: TGTGCCACCAGTGACCCGGGACTCCACAATGAGCAGTTCTTC. This codes for CATSDPGLHNEQFF.

This chain uses TRBV11-3 with TRBJ1-1; the match to TRBD1 covers 7 bases. Germline V gene sequence: CDR1 SGHNT, CDR2 YENEEA. This CDR3 comprises 14 residues. Unmatched junction bases numbered 1, after V lost 2 bases and J lost 1 base. The CDR3 spells CASSLRGQNTEAFF. CDR3 nucleotides: TGTGCCAGCAGCTTAAGGGGGCAGAACACTGAAGCTTTCTTT. The full variable domain, rest sourced from reference TRBV11-3 and TRBJ1-1, is EAGVVQSPRYKIIEKKQPVAFWCNPISGHNTLYWYLQNLGQGPELLIRYENEEAVDDSQLPKDRFSAERLKGVDSTLKIQPAELGDSAVYLCASSLRGQNTEAFFGQGTRLTVV.

The chain uses TRBV7-2 and TRBJ2-5; TRBD2 might be the D (5 bases). The germline CDR1 and CDR2 sequences are SGHTA and FQGNSA. This CDR3 contains 16 residues. V was clipped by 3 bases and J by 5 bases, with 19 bases between them. The CDR3 protein is CASSFAGVSAMETQYF. CDR3 nucleotides: TGTGCCAGCAGCTTTGCCGGGGTGAGCGCGATGGAGACCCAGTACTTC.

The gene calls are TRBV9 and TRBJ1-4; 7 bases map to TRBD1. V shed 4 bases, J shed 4 bases, and the junction held 13 bases outside the gene matches. The germline CDR1 and CDR2 sequences are SGDLS and YYNGEE. CDR3 length equals 17 residues. The DNA for the CDR3 is TGTGCCAGCAGCCTCACCCCTGGGACAGCTCGTAATGAAAAACTGTTTTTT. Its protein product is CASSLTPGTARNEKLFF.

The chain employs TRBV20-1 and TRBJ2-5; TRBD2 might be the D (6 bases). V was clipped by 4 bases and J by 4 bases, with 22 bases between them. This CDR3 contains 16 residues. From germline, CDR1 is DFQATT and CDR2 SNEGSKA (reference sequence). The CDR3 region is CSATDRLVRSAETQYF. CDR3 nucleotide sequence: TGCAGTGCTACTGATCGACTAGTTCGGTCCGCAGAGACCCAGTACTTC.

The chain is built from TRBV3-1 (or the pseudogene TRBV3-2) and TRBJ1-4; D is uncertain. Trimming took 0 bases from V and 9 from J, leaving 8 bases between them. Germline V CDR1 and CDR2: LGHDT, YNNKEL (reference sequence). CDR3 length equals 13 residues. The CDR3 DNA reads TGTGCCAGCAGCCAAGATCTTCTCCAAAAACTGTTTTTT. This codes for CASSQDLLQKLFF.

V usage is TRBV6-6 and J usage is TRBJ1-1; weak D call: TRBD1 (6 bases). CDR1 MNHNY and CDR2 SVGAGI come from the germline V gene (reference sequence). The CDR3 contains 14 residues. The V and J ends lost 2 bases and 0 bases respectively, with 7 bases between them. CDR3 sequence reads: CASSYQGMNTEAFF. The CDR3 DNA is TGTGCCAGCAGTTACCAGGGGATGAACACTGAAGCTTTCTTT.

The chain couples TRBV6-6 to TRBJ2-7; 8 nucleotides agree with TRBD2. The CDR3 covers 16 residues. From germline, CDR1 is MNHNY and CDR2 SVGAGI (reference sequence). Trimming removed 5 bases from V and 9 bases from J; junction bases left unmatched: 18. The CDR3 DNA reads as TGTGCCAGCAGTCGACTACCGGGACTAGGCCAATTGGTGCAGTACTTC. The encoded protein is CASSRLPGLGQLVQYF.

A note on this clone: Other DNA sequences from this sample encode an identical CDR3 as well. CDR3 region: CASSPDGGYGYTF. The CDR3 coding sequence is TGTGCCAGCAGCCCGGACGGGGGCTATGGCTACACCTTC. The chain uses TRBV7-9 and TRBJ1-2; weak D call: TRBD1 (5 bases). Germline CDR1 and CDR2: SEHNR and FQNEAQ (reference sequence). The length of the CDR3 is 13 residues. V was trimmed by 5 bases and J by 4 bases, leaving 11 bases between them.

This chain joins TRBV27 and TRBJ1-4, with 12 bases aligning to TRBD1. Trimming cost V 4 bases and J 8 bases; bases outside gene matches: 5. Germline CDR1 is MNHEY and CDR2 is SMNVEV (reference sequence). There are 15 residues in the CDR3. CDR3 loop: CASSSGQGAREKLFF. For the CDR3, the DNA is TGTGCCAGCAGTTCGGGACAGGGGGCTCGAGAAAAACTGTTTTTT.

V usage is TRBV3-1 (or the pseudogene TRBV3-2) and J usage is TRBJ2-7; 12 bases align to TRBD2. This CDR3 region has 17 residues. Germline values: CDR1 LGHDT, CDR2 YNNKEL (reference sequence). Losses at the gene ends were 5 bases for V and 2 bases for J; bases not matched to a gene: 10. The CDR3 reads CASSIRSWTSGTYEQYF. The CDR3 nucleotides are TGTGCCAGCAGCATCCGCTCCTGGACTAGCGGGACCTACGAGCAGTACTTC.

J is TRBJ2-7 and V is TRBV28, with D perhaps TRBD1 (5 bases). CDR3 length equals 12 residues. Germline V CDR1 and CDR2: MDHEN, SYDVKM. V was shortened by 6 bases and J by 5 bases, with 11 bases between the two germline ends. DNA for the CDR3: TGTGCCAGCAGGGCCCAGGGTGACGAGCAGTACTTC. It yields the protein CASRAQGDEQYF.

A few counts support this clone. The genes are TRBV19 and TRBJ2-7, with D tentatively TRBD1 (6 bases). This CDR3 is 14 amino acids long. Trimming took off 6 bases at V and 6 bases at J, with 18 bases between the two ends. In germline, CDR1 is LNHDA, CDR2 SQIVND (reference sequence). The CDR3 DNA reads as TGTGCCAGTAGCAACGGGGAACAGGGTCCCGAGCAGTACTTC. Residues: CASSNGEQGPEQYF. Supplemented by reference TRBV19 and TRBJ2-7, the full variable domain reads DGGITQSPKYLFRKEGQNVTLSCEQNLNHDAMYWYRQDPGQGLRLIYYSQIVNDFQKGDIAEGYSVSREKKESFPLTVTSAQKNPTAFYLCASSNGEQGPEQYFGPGTRLTVT.

The J gene is TRBJ2-1, the V gene TRBV4-3, with D tentatively TRBD2 (5 bases). Germline CDR1 is LGHNA and CDR2 is YSLEER. Deletions cut 4 bases from V and 10 bases from J, with 14 bases between. The CDR3 has 13 amino acids. The CDR3 region is CASSLGIPAEQFF. The CDR3 coding sequence is TGCGCCAGCAGCCTCGGGATTCCCGCCGAGCAGTTCTTC.

This clone has a single count. The chain carries TRBV5-1 and TRBJ2-7; D perhaps matches TRBD1 (6 bases). This CDR3 spans 18 amino acids. Germline values: CDR1 SGHRS, CDR2 YFSETQ. Trimming left V 0 bases short and J 6 bases short, with 25 bases between. The CDR3 sequence is CASSLGTYRAPTYREQYF. CDR3 in DNA: TGCGCCAGCAGCTTGGGCACGTACAGGGCCCCTACTTATCGCGAGCAGTACTTC.

This chain uses TRBV1 with TRBJ2-7; the D call of TRBD1 is as the table states it, not checked on the DNA. TRBV1 is reported as a pseudogene. The CDR3 totals 13 residues. The CDR3 nucleotides are TGCACCAGCAACCGACAGGGATCCTACGAGCAGTACTTC. Its protein is CTSNRQGSYEQYF.

V gene TRBV5-1 combines with J gene TRBJ2-7, with 7 bases that match TRBD1. With 4 bases clipped from V and 0 bases from J, the junction kept 10 bases outside the gene matches. Per the germline V gene, CDR1 is SGHRS and CDR2 is YFSETQ. The CDR3 runs to 16 residues. CDR3 bases: TGCGCCAGCAGCCTTTGGGGGACAGAAACCTCCTACGAGCAGTACTTC. This encodes CASSLWGTETSYEQYF.

The chain recombines TRBV3-1 (or the pseudogene TRBV3-2) with TRBJ2-7; perhaps TRBD2 as D (6 bases). The ends were cut back, 4 bases at V and 4 bases at J, with 14 bases in the middle. This CDR3 is built from 14 residues. Per the germline V gene, CDR1 is LGHDT and CDR2 is YNNKEL (reference sequence). This CDR3 is CASSPPSASYEQYF. Here the CDR3 DNA reads TGTGCCAGCAGCCCGCCTAGCGCGTCTTACGAGCAGTACTTC.

V usage is TRBV20-1 and J usage is TRBJ2-4, with 8 bases lining up with TRBD1. Germline V gene data show CDR1 as DFQATT and CDR2 as SNEGSKA (reference sequence). The CDR3 spans 12 residues. J gave up 10 bases and V 3 bases, and 5 bases lay outside the gene matches. This CDR3 is CSASVQGGIQYF. As DNA, the CDR3 is TGCAGTGCTAGTGTACAGGGGGGAATTCAGTACTTC.

The chain recombines TRBV6-2 or TRBV6-3 with TRBJ2-7; the D gene is possibly TRBD1 (6 bases). The V and J ends lost 3 bases and 1 base respectively, with 16 bases between them. Germline V gene lookup returns CDR1 MNHEY and CDR2 SVGEGT. The CDR3 is 16 residues long. The CDR3 loop reads CASSYLRAGVSYEQYF. DNA for the CDR3: TGTGCCAGCAGTTATCTCCGGGCAGGGGTTTCCTACGAGCAGTACTTC.

The J gene is TRBJ1-2, the V gene TRBV6-1, with a tentative D call TRBD1 (5 bases). The CDR3 covers 16 residues. Trimming pared 1 base from V and 8 bases from J, leaving 20 bases between. CDR1 and CDR2 from the germline V gene are MNHNS and SASEGT. This chain's CDR3 is CASSEVMTVVAGGYTF. CDR3 nucleotides: TGTGCCAGCAGTGAAGTCATGACAGTCGTAGCGGGAGGCTACACCTTC.

For this clone: This may be a read error, as it is one base from a much larger clone. Other DNA sequences of this sample code for an identical CDR3. The rearrangement joins TRBV25-1 to TRBJ2-1; D not resolved. The CDR3 totals 11 residues. Germline V gene lookup returns CDR1 MGHDK and CDR2 SYGVNS. V was cut by 6 bases and J by 3 bases, with 3 bases left in between. CDR3 amino acids: CASSLYNEQFF. The CDR3 coding sequence is TGTGCCAGCAGCCTCTACAATGAGCAGTTCTTC.

This clone showed up just once. This sequence joins TRBV4-1 and TRBJ1-1; perhaps TRBD1 as D (5 bases). The CDR3 is 13 amino acids. Germline V CDR1 and CDR2: MGHRA, YSYEKL. Trimming removed 2 bases at V and 3 bases at J, with 7 bases between. CDR3 coding DNA: TGCGCCAGCAGCCAATCAGGGTACACTGAAGCTTTCTTT. It translates to CASSQSGYTEAFF.